This T cell receptor beta chain emerged from a study of CD8 T cells in ankylosing spondylitis. The CDR3 covers 17 residues. V lost 1 base, J lost 0 bases, and 9 bases stayed unmatched. Germline lookup yields CDR1 SGHVS and CDR2 FNYEAQ. As to this clonotype: The antigen is undetermined.

Study-wide results and limits: The authors found the disease-linked clones to be CD8+ and relatively rare in peripheral blood. Clones tied to disease were said to be significantly enriched in matched ankylosing spondylitis synovial fluid. Seemingly characteristic of ankylosing spondylitis blood was a TCR beta motif consisting of eight highly homologous variants.

Quantitative 5'-RACE with molecular barcodes was used to make the TCR beta libraries. From the 5' RACE reads, TCRdb called clonotypes with MiXCR, one entry per CDR3 protein. The data show about 840,000 distinct CDR3 sequences, with about an eighth seen just once and around 0.51% held by the top ten. The rearrangement links TRBV7-6 to TRBJ2-7; 7 nucleotides match TRBD1. The clonotype originates from a male donor with ankylosing spondylitis. The source material was blood, either unsorted or a sorted T cell fraction (not recorded which). The CDR3 is CASSLVNVAGGSYEQYF. The CDR3, as DNA: TGTGCCAGCAGCTTAGTGAATGTAGCAGGGGGCTCCTACGAGCAGTACTTC.